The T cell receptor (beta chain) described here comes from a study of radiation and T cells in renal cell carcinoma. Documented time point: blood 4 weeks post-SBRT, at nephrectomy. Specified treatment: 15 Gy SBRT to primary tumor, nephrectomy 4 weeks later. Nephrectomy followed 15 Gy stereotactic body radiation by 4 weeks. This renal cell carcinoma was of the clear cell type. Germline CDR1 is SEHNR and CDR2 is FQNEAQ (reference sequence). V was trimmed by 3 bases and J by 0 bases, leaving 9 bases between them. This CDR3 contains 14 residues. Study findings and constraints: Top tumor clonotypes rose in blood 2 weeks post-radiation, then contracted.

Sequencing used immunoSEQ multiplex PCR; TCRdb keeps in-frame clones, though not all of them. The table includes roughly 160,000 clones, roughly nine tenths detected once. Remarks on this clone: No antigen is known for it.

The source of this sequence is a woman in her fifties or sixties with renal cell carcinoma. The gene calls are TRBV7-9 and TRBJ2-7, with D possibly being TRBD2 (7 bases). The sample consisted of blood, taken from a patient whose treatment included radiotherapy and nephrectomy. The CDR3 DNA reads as TGTGCCAGCAGCTTGGGGGGGCTCTCCTACGAGCAGTACTTC. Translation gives CASSLGGLSYEQYF.